A selection of T cell receptor beta chains follows, all from one sample in a study of T cells in Graves' hyperthyroidism and ophthalmopathy. TCRdb re-called the multiplex PCR reads with MiXCR, one entry per CDR3 protein. The repertoire holds around 480,000 distinct CDR3 sequences, over 13% seen once, with around 17% in the top ten. The sequenced sample was blood. The source of these receptors is a woman younger than 35 with Graves' hyperthyroidism. Both conserved end residues are part of each CDR3. A D gene is named only where the DNA matches it firmly. A row's size may be missing; if present it is once, few, many or a size class.

>NA|NA|TRBJ2-2|TRBV11-2
TGTGCCAGCAGCCACGGCTACACAAACACCGGGGAGCTGTTTTTT
CASSHGYTNTGELFF
>many|TRBD2|TRBJ2-7|TRBV9
TGTGCCAGCAGCGTCACTAGCGGGGGTTACTACGAGCAGTACTTC
CASSVTSGGYYEQYF
>many|NA|TRBJ2-3|TRBV20-1
TGCAGTGCTAAGACCCTAGACAGTCCTAGCACAGATACGCAGTATTTT
CSAKTLDSPSTDTQYF
>many|NA|TRBJ2-5|TRBV11-2
TGTGCCAGCAGCCTTAACCCCGGGACGCAAGAGACCCAGTACTTC
CASSLNPGTQETQYF
>NA|NA|TRBJ2-3|TRBV6-4
TGTGCCAGCAGTGACTACGGAAGGGGGGATACGCAGTATTTT
CASSDYGRGDTQYF
>NA|NA|TRBJ1-6|TRBV3-1
TGTGCCAGCAGCCAAGAACGGGTCAGGGGCCTTTATAATTCACCCCTCCACTTT
CASSQERVRGLYNSPLHF
>NA|NA|TRBJ2-1|TRBV6-6
TGTGCCAGCAGTTACCGCGGGGCCGATGAGCAGTTCTTC
CASSYRGADEQFF
>many|TRBD2|TRBJ2-3|TRBV10-3
TGTGCCATCAGTGGGGCTAGCGGGAGCCCTTCCCCTAGCACAGATACGCAGTATTTT
CAISGASGSPSPSTDTQYF
>many|NA|TRBJ1-3|TRBV29-1
TGCAGCGGGACATCCCCTGGAAACACCATATATTTT
CSGTSPGNTIYF
>NA|NA|TRBJ2-7|TRBV18
TGTGCCAGCTCACCTATATTGGATTCCTACGAGCAGTACTTC
CASSPILDSYEQYF
>NA|TRBD1|TRBJ2-1|TRBV4-2
TGTGCCAGCAGCAAGGGGGCATACAGGGCGGGTTCGAAGGACAATGAGCAGTTCTTC
CASSKGAYRAGSKDNEQFF
>many|NA|TRBJ2-1|TRBV30
TGTGCCTGGAGTTCCGACTCTTACAATGAGCAGTTCTTC
CAWSSDSYNEQFF
>NA|TRBD1|TRBJ2-6|TRBV19
TGTGCCAGTAGTCGTCCGGGACAGGGAGCCGGGGCCAACGTCCTGACTTTC
CASSRPGQGAGANVLTF
>NA|TRBD2|TRBJ2-1|TRBV27
TGTGCCAGCAGTCAACATGGGACTAGCGGGGGGGTTTACAATGAGCAGTTCTTC
CASSQHGTSGGVYNEQFF
>NA|NA|TRBJ1-1|TRBV5-4
TGTGCCAGCCAATTGACTATGAACACTGAAGCTTTCTTT
CASQLTMNTEAFF
>many|NA|TRBJ2-7|TRBV27
TGTGCCAGCAGTCGTGGCGGGATCTCCTACGAGCAGTACTTC
CASSRGGISYEQYF
>many|NA|TRBJ1-1|TRBV2
TGTGCCAGCAGTGAAGGCTCAGGCAGCACTGAAGCTTTCTTT
CASSEGSGSTEAFF
>NA|NA|TRBJ2-2|TRBV7-9
TGTGCCAGCAGCAAAACAGGGGGGGATGGGCTGTTTTTT
CASSKTGGDGLFF
>many|TRBD1|TRBJ1-5|TRBV6-2/TRBV6-3
TGTGCCAGCAGCCCCGGCCTGACAGGGGTGGGCAATCAGCCCCAGCATTTT
CASSPGLTGVGNQPQHF
>NA|NA|TRBJ1-6|TRBV6-1
TGTGCCAGCAGTGAACAGGGGCAGCGGTCACCCCTCCACTTT
CASSEQGQRSPLHF
>NA|NA|TRBJ1-6|TRBV19
TGTGCCAGTAGTATGGCGCCAACGCCGAGCTCCTATAATTCACCCCTCCACTTT
CASSMAPTPSSYNSPLHF
>NA|NA|TRBJ1-1|TRBV20-1
TGCAGTGCTAGCTCTGGTTGGGGTGGCACTGAAGCTTTCTTT
CSASSGWGGTEAFF